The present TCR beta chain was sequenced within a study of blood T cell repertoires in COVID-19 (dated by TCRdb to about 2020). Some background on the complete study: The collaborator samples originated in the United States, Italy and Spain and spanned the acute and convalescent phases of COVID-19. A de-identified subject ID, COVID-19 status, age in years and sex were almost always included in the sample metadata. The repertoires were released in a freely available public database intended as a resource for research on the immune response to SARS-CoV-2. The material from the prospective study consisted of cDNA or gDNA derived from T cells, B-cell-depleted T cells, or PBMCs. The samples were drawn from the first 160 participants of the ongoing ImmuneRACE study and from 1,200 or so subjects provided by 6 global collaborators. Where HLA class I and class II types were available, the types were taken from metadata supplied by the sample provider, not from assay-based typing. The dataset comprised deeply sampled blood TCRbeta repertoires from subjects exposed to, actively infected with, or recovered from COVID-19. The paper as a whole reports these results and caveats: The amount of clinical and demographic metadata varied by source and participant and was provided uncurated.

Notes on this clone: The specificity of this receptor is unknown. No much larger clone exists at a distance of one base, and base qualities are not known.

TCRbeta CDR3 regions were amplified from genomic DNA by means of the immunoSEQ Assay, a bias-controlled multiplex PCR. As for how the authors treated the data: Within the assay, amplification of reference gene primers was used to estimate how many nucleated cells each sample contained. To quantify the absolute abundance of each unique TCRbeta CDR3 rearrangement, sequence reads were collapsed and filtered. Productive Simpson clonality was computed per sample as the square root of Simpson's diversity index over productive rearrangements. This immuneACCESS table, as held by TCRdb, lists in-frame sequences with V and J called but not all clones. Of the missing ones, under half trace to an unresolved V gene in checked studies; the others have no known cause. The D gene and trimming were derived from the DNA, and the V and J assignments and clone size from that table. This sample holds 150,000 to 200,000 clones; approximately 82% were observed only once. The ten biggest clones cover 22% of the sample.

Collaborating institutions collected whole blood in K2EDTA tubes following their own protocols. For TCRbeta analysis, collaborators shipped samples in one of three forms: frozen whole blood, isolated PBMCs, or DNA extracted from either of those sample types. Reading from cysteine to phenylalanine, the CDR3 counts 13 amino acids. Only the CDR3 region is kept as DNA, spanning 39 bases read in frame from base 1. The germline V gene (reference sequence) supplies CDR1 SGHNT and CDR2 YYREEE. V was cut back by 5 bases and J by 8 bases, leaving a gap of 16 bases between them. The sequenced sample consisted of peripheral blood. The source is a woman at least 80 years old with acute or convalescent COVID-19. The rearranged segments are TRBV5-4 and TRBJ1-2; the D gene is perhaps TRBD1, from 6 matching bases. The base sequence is TGTGCCAGCAGGATACAGGGTACCAGGGGCTACACCTTC. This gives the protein CASRIQGTRGYTF.